A single sample gave rise to the 8 T cell receptor beta chains below, sequenced in a study of T cells in Graves' hyperthyroidism and ophthalmopathy. Researchers amplified the TCR beta CDR3 regions from RNA transcripts. The TCR CDR3 was amplified in a first-round RT-PCR using the HTBI primer set. TCRdb re-called the multiplex PCR reads through MiXCR, storing one row per CDR3 protein. The table shows some 420,000 distinct CDR3 sequences, with roughly an eighth occurring only once. Material for sequencing was blood. These receptors were taken from a woman under 30 with Graves' hyperthyroidism.

The chain carries TRBV27 and TRBJ1-6; D remains unclear. CDR1 MNHEY and CDR2 SMNVEV come from the germline V gene (reference sequence). Between the trimmed V and J ends, which lost 3 bases and 2 bases, there was a span of 8 bases. The CDR3 covers 15 residues. For the CDR3, the DNA is TGTGCCAGCAGTTTCGGGGTTACCTATAATTCACCCCTCCACTTT. Its translation is CASSFGVTYNSPLHF.

The gene calls are TRBV7-9 and TRBJ1-4; D not resolved. V lost 4 bases and J lost 4, with 13 bases in between. Germline values: CDR1 SEHNR, CDR2 FQNEAQ (reference sequence). The CDR3 consists of 15 residues. CDR3 nucleotides: TGTGCCAGCAGCTCCCCCGTGCCTAATAATGAAAAACTGTTTTTT. This codes for CASSSPVPNNEKLFF.

This clonotype was counted at least ten times. The V gene is TRBV11-2, the J gene TRBJ1-6; no definite D call. This CDR3 spans 15 amino acids. Germline lookup yields CDR1 SGHAT and CDR2 FQNNGV. Trimming took off 5 bases at V and 9 bases at J, with 17 bases between the two ends. CDR3 sequence: CASSHEDGVGSPLHF. In nucleotides, the CDR3 is TGTGCCAGCAGCCATGAGGACGGGGTCGGTTCACCCCTCCACTTT.

A note on this clonotype: Since the CDR3 does not end with the conserved phenylalanine or tryptophan, this likely comes from a read error. The chain combines TRBV6-2 or TRBV6-3 with TRBJ2-1; weak D call: TRBD1 (5 bases). Between the trimmed V and J ends, which lost 5 bases and 6 bases, there was a span of 17 bases. The CDR3 is 15 residues long. CDR1 MNHEY and CDR2 SVGEGT come from the germline V gene. In DNA, the CDR3 is TGTGCCAGCAGTGCAACCTCCCAGGGTGGCAATGAGCAGTTCTCC. Translated: CASSATSQGGNEQFS.

This clonotype was recorded at least ten times. The genes are TRBV24-1 and TRBJ2-3, with D maybe TRBD1 (6 bases). The CDR3 consists of 18 residues. CDR1 is KGHDR and CDR2 is SFDVKD in the germline V gene. V was clipped by 3 bases and J by 2 bases, with 20 bases between them. The CDR3 spells CATSDDNRDKPYTDTQYF. CDR3 nucleotides: TGTGCCACCAGTGATGATAACCGGGACAAACCTTACACAGATACGCAGTATTTT.

Concerning this clonotype: This may be a read error: a much more frequent sequence differs by one nucleotide. V is TRBV19 and J is TRBJ1-1; TRBD1 is a possible D gene (5 bases). From germline, CDR1 is LNHDA and CDR2 SQIVND (reference sequence). The CDR3 is made up of 13 amino acids. This CDR3 reads CASSRRGSTEASF. DNA of the CDR3: TGTGCCAGTAGTCGGAGGGGAAGCACTGAAGCTTCCTTT.

This clonotype was seen more than once but under ten times. The chain carries TRBV5-1 and TRBJ2-6; possibly TRBD1 for D (5 bases). The germline V gene has CDR1 SGHRS and CDR2 YFSETQ. Trimming took 4 bases from V and 9 from J, leaving 14 bases between them. The CDR3 has 14 amino acids. The CDR3 DNA reads as TGCGCCAGCAGCGCAGACAGTACACTCAACGTCCTGACTTTC. Translation gives CASSADSTLNVLTF.

This chain connects TRBV5-6 to TRBJ2-7; D possibly corresponds to TRBD1 (6 bases). This CDR3 is 16 amino acids long. Germline loops: CDR1 SGHDT, CDR2 YYEEEE. V lost 4 bases and J lost 0, with 17 bases in between. The CDR3 sequence: CASSKAQGTGSYEQYF. Written as DNA, the CDR3 is TGTGCCAGCAGCAAGGCACAGGGAACGGGCTCCTACGAGCAGTACTTC.